The 10 T cell receptor beta chains below all came from one sample that was sequenced in a study of identical twins. TCRdb used MiXCR to reprocess the 5' RACE reads, holding one entry per CDR3 protein. The sample records 1.5 million to 2 million distinct CDR3 sequences, about 32% being singletons. The specimen was cord blood. These receptors all stem from a newborn girl in good health.

In this sample, this clonotype turned up a few times. V gene TRBV18 combines with J gene TRBJ2-1; the D gene is possibly TRBD2 (6 bases). V was trimmed by 3 bases and J by 8 bases, leaving 14 bases between them. This CDR3 is 14 amino acids long. CDR1 is KGHSH and CDR2 is LQKENI in the germline V gene. The CDR3 DNA reads TGTGCCAGCTCACCTGCTACTAGCAGGGATGAGCAGTTCTTC. It specifies CASSPATSRDEQFF. Filled out from reference TRBV18 and TRBJ2-1, the complete variable domain reads NAGVMQNPRHLVRRRGQEARLRCSPMKGHSHVYWYRQLPEEGLKFMVYLQKENIIDESGMPKERFSAEFPKEGPSILRIQQVVRGDSAAYFCASSPATSRDEQFFGPGTRLTVL.

The gene calls are TRBV6-1 and TRBJ1-2, with a weak D call TRBD1 (6 bases). The CDR3 has 14 amino acids. Germline lookup yields CDR1 MNHNS and CDR2 SASEGT. V was shortened by 7 bases and J by 12 bases, with 24 bases between the two germline ends. The DNA of the CDR3 is TGTGCCAGCAAGGCTTGGAGCAGGGGAATAAAAGACACCTTC. Protein product: CASKAWSRGIKDTF.

Notes on this clonotype: One junction end disagrees with the germline gene, perhaps due to a read error. V gene TRBV6-5 combines with J gene TRBJ2-5; D is unresolved. Per the germline V gene, CDR1 is MNHEY and CDR2 is SVGAGI. CDR3 length equals 14 residues. The DNA of the CDR3 is TGTGCCAGCAGTTACGGGGTGCTCCAAGAGACCCTGTACTTC. It is translated as CASSYGVLQETLYF.

V usage is TRBV12-3 or TRBV12-4 and J usage is TRBJ2-3, with no clear D. This CDR3 comprises 13 residues. Deletions cut 5 bases from V and 4 bases from J, with 10 bases between. CDR3 loop: CASSPSYADTQYF. CDR3 nucleotides: TGTGCCAGCAGTCCTAGTTACGCAGATACGCAGTATTTT.

The chain links TRBV3-1 to TRBJ2-3; 7 nucleotides line up with TRBD2. The CDR3 has 20 residues. Germline V gives CDR1 LGHDT, CDR2 YNNKEL (reference sequence). Trimming took 2 bases from V and 2 from J; bases not matched to a gene: 19. The DNA of the CDR3 is TGTGCCAGCAGCCAATGCACCCAGCGGGGCCCACCCTTCCCCACAGATACGCAGTATTTT. It is translated as CASSQCTQRGPPFPTDTQYF.

Note on this clonotype: The junction does not match germline at one end; this may be a read error. The chain couples TRBV27 to TRBJ2-7; 9 bases are shared with TRBD1. Germline V gene data show CDR1 as MNHEY and CDR2 as SMNVEV (reference sequence). The CDR3 is made up of 16 amino acids. The CDR3 sequence: CASSFKTGTGFYEKYF. The DNA for the CDR3 is TGTGCCAGCAGTTTCAAAACCGGGACAGGGTTCTACGAGAAGTACTTC.

This clonotype has more than one count but fewer than ten. The chain joins TRBV5-1 to TRBJ1-1; tentative D call: TRBD1 (5 bases). V lost 0 bases and J 3 bases, leaving 12 bases between the germline ends. The CDR3 extends over 15 amino acids. Germline lookup yields CDR1 SGHRS and CDR2 YFSETQ. CDR3 protein: CASSLDRRGDTEAFF. DNA of the CDR3: TGCGCCAGCAGCTTGGACCGAAGAGGGGACACTGAAGCTTTCTTT.

This clonotype showed up just once. Relative to the germline gene, one junction end is altered; a read error may explain this. V is TRBV12-3 or TRBV12-4 and J is TRBJ1-6, with D hard to call. CDR3 length: 14 residues. The CDR3 DNA reads TGTGCCAGCAGTTCCATCTCCAATAATTCACCCCTCCACTTT. The encoded protein is CASSSISNNSPLHF.

The chain is built from TRBV4-2 and TRBJ1-5; TRBD1 is a possible D gene (5 bases). V lost 0 bases and J 2 bases, leaving 8 bases between the germline ends. There are 15 residues in the CDR3. CDR1 is LGHNA and CDR2 is YNFKEQ in the germline V gene. In DNA, the CDR3 is TGTGCCAGCAGCCAAGAAGCACAGGGCAATCAGCCCCAGCATTTT. Encoded protein: CASSQEAQGNQPQHF.

The sample holds a few counts of this clonotype. This chain connects TRBV7-2 to TRBJ2-1; TRBD2 matches at 7 bases. Per germline, CDR1 SGHTA and CDR2 FQGNSA. The CDR3 sequence is 14 residues long. The V and J ends lost 9 bases and 9 bases, in that order; junction bases with no gene match: 14. The CDR3 DNA follows: TGTGCCAGTACGTTCAGGACTAGTGTGTTTGAGCAGTTCTTC. Residues: CASTFRTSVFEQFF.